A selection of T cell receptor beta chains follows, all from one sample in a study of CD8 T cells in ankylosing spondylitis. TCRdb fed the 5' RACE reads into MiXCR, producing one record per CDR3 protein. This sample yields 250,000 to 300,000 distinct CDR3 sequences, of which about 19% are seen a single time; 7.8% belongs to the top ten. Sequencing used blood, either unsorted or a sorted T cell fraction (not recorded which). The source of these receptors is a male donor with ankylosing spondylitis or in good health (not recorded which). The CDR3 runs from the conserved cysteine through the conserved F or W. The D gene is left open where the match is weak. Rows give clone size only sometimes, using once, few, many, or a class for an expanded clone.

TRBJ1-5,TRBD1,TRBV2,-,TGTGCCAGCAGTTCCACTTATGACAGGGCGAGCAATCAGCCCCAGCATTTT,CASSSTYDRASNQPQHF
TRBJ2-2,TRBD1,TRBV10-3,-,TGTGCCATCATGGCAGGGGGAAACCCCGGGGAGCTGTTTTTT,CAIMAGGNPGELFF
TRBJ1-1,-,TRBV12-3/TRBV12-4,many,TGTGCCAGCAGTTTAGGGGGGAGGTCTGAAGCTTTCTTT,CASSLGGRSEAFF
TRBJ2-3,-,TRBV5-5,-,TGTGCCAGCAGCTCCCCTGAGGGGGGGCTAAATACGCAGTATTTT,CASSSPEGGLNTQYF
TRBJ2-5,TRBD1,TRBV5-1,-,TGCGCCAGCAGCTTGGGCTGGGACAGCCTTCAGAAGACCCAGTACTTC,CASSLGWDSLQKTQYF
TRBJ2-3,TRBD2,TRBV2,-,TGTACCAGCAGTGATAGGACTAGCGGGGGAAACACAGATACGCAGTATTTT,CTSSDRTSGGNTDTQYF
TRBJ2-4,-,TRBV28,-,TGTGCCAGCAGCCCCGGCTACCGGGAAAGGGGAAACATTCAGTACTTC,CASSPGYRERGNIQYF
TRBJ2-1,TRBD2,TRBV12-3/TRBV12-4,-,TGTGCCAGCAGCCGAACTAGCGGGGGGGCCGGTGAGCAGTTCTTC,CASSRTSGGAGEQFF
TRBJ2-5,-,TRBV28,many,TGTGCCAGCGGACAGTACGAGACCCAGTACTTC,CASGQYETQYF
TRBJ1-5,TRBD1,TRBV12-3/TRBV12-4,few,TGTGCCAGCAGAAGGCGAGGGGGCGGTCAGCCCCAGCATTTT,CASRRRGGGQPQHF
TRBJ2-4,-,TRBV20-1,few,TGCAGTGCTGTGTGGATCTCGACAGCCAAAAACATTCAGTACTTC,CSAVWISTAKNIQYF
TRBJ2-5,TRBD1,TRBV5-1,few,TGCGCCAGCACCTCGTCGATAAATAGACAGGGGTTAGAGACCCAGTACTTC,CASTSSINRQGLETQYF
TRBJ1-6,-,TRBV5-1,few,TGCGCCAGCAGCTACGATGGTCCGTTGGGTTCACCCCTCCACTTT,CASSYDGPLGSPLHF
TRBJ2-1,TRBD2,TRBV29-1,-,TGCAGCGCCCTGGTGCTAGCGGGAGGCTACAATGAGCAGTTCTTC,CSALVLAGGYNEQFF
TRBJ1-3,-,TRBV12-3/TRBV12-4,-,TGTGCCAGCAGCCCCCGGCAGGGGACCTCTGGAAACACCATATATTTT,CASSPRQGTSGNTIYF
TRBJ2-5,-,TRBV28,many,TGTGCCAGCCGTCCACCGGGACCCAAACGGGAGACCCAGTACTTC,CASRPPGPKRETQYF
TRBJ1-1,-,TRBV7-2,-,TGTGCCAGCAGCTTAGGGGTTTGGGGAGCTTTCTTT,CASSLGVWGAFF
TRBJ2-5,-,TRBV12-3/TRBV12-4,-,TGTGCCAGCAGTTTGAGTCAGGGTGGGGAGACCCAGTACTTC,CASSLSQGGETQYF
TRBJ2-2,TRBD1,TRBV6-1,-,TGTGCCAGCAGCAACAGGGGGCTCACCGGGGAGCTGTTTTTT,CASSNRGLTGELFF
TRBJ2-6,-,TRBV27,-,TGTGCCAGCAGCTGGGGGGCTGGGGCCAACGTCCTGACTTTC,CASSWGAGANVLTF
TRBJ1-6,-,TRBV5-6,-,TGTGCCAGCAGCTCAGTGCATTATAATTCACCCCTCCACTTT,CASSSVHYNSPLHF
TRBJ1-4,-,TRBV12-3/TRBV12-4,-,TGTGCCAGCAGTTTAGGGACGATTAATGAAAAACTGTTTTTT,CASSLGTINEKLFF
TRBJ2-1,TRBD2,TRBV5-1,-,TGCGCCAGCAGCGAGGCGGGACTAGCTACCTACAATGAGCAGTTCTTC,CASSEAGLATYNEQFF
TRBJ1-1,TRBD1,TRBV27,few,TGTGCCAGCAGTTTACAGGGGGTGACGAACACTGAAGCTTTCTTT,CASSLQGVTNTEAFF
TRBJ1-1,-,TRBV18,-,TGTGCCAGCTCACCAGGGATGCTGAACACTGAAGCTTTCTTT,CASSPGMLNTEAFF
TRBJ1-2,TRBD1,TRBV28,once,TGTGCCAGCAGCCTGGACAGGGGGTATGGCTACACCTTC,CASSLDRGYGYTF
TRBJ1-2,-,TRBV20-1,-,TGCAGTGCTAGGGGCCAGGCTGGCTACACCTTC,CSARGQAGYTF
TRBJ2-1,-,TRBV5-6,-,TGTGTCAGCAGCACCCCAGGGGTGGTGGACAATGAGCAGTTCTTC,CVSSTPGVVDNEQFF
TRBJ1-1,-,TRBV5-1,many,TGCGCCAGCAGCAAAACCCCCTGGGCGCCCACTGAAGCTTTCTTT,CASSKTPWAPTEAFF
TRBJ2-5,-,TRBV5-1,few,TGCGCCAGCAGCTTGCCTCACGGACCGGAGGAGACCCAGTACTTC,CASSLPHGPEETQYF
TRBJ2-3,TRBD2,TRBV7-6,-,TGTGCCAGCACCCTGGACGGGGGGAGCACAGATACGCAGTATTTT,CASTLDGGSTDTQYF
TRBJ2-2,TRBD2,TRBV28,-,TGTGCCAGCAGTAACCCAGCGGGACTAGCGGCACTATGGAACACCGGGGAGCTGTTTTTT,CASSNPAGLAALWNTGELFF